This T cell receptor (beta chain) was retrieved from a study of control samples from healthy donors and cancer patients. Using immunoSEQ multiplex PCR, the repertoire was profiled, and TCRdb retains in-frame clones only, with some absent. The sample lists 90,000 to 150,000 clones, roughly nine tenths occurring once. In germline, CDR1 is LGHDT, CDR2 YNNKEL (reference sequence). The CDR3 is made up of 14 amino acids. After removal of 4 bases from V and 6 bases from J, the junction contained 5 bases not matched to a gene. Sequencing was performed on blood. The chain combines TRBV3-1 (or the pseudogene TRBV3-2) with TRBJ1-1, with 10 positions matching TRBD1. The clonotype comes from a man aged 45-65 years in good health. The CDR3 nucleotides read TGTGCCAGCAGCCTGGGACAGGGGTATGCTGAAGCTTTCTTT. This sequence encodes CASSLGQGYAEAFF.